The 3 T cell receptor beta chains in this list originate from one sample, sequenced in a study of cytomegalovirus exposure and HLA in healthy donors. It was with 60 Vbeta and 13 Jbeta primers that the PCR ran. Sequencing was performed with immunoSEQ multiplex PCR; in TCRdb, only in-frame clones are kept and a portion is missing. Of roughly 200,000 clones listed, about 80% were seen once; the top ten hold 0.69%. Material for sequencing was PBMCs. The source of these receptors is a middle-aged woman in good health and CMV-seronegative.

The sample holds a few counts of this clone. The chain links TRBV28 to TRBJ2-2; 7 bases align to TRBD1. Unmatched junction bases numbered 10, after V lost 2 bases and J lost 1 base. This CDR3 is 18 amino acids long. The V gene's germline CDR1 is MDHEN and CDR2 SYDVKM. CDR3 bases: TGTGCCAGCAGTTTAACAGGGGTGGTTTTTCGGAACACCGGGGAGCTGTTTTTT. Translated: CASSLTGVVFRNTGELFF.

V and J are TRBV7-1 and TRBJ2-7; 12 nucleotides align to TRBD2. Being an ORF, TRBV7-1 has a function that is uncertain. V shed 5 bases, J shed 3 bases, and the junction held 32 bases outside the gene matches. This CDR3 has 24 amino acids. The CDR3 region has the DNA TGTGCCAGCAGCGCAGGGTCAGGAGGGGATAGGTGTCTAGCGGGAGGGAGCACAGACTACGAGCAGTACTTC. Encoded protein: CASSAGSGGDRCLAGGSTDYEQYF.

The chain couples TRBV28 to TRBJ2-7; 8 bases are a match to TRBD1. Germline V CDR1 and CDR2: MDHEN, SYDVKM. This CDR3 contains 14 residues. The V segment lost 7 bases and the J segment 5 bases; nucleotides outside the gene matches: 10. The CDR3 here is CASTVGQGIDEQYF. The CDR3 DNA reads TGTGCCAGCACGGTCGGACAGGGAATCGACGAGCAGTACTTC.